What follows describes a single T cell receptor (beta chain). The antigen is not known. The junction shows a germline mismatch at one end, possibly a read error. The sample belongs to a study of lymphopenia after photon versus proton radiotherapy. Sequencing was performed with immunoSEQ multiplex PCR; in TCRdb, only in-frame clones are kept and a portion is missing. The sample lists approximately 80,000 clones, around 83% occurring once. Germline values: CDR1 SGHRS, CDR2 YFSETQ. This CDR3 spans 14 amino acids. The study, taken as a whole, reports: Relative stability marked proton patients; photon patients lost diversity and naive cells. Only patients who died were analyzed for survival; proton advantage is unproven. Post-nadir diversity loss with photons came from oligoclonal expansion, particularly CD8+ Temra cells.

The genes are TRBV5-1 and TRBJ1-1, with D unresolved. The source is a man between 60 and 75 years old with pancreatic cancer. The material sequenced was peripheral blood, taken from a patient treated with proton-based radiotherapy. The CDR3 DNA reads TGCGCCGGCAGCATATCGGGTCGCTCCTCGGAGGCTTTCTTT. As protein: CAGSISGRSSEAFF.